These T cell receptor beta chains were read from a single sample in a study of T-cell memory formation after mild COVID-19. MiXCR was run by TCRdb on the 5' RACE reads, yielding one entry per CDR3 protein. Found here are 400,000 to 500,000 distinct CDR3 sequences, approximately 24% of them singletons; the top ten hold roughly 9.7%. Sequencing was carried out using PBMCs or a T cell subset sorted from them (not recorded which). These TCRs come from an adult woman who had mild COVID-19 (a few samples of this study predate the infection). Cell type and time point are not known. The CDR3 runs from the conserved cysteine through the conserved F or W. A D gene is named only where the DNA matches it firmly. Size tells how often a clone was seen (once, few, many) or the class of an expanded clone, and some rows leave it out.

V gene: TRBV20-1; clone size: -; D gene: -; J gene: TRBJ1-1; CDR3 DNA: TGCAGTGCTACAACAGGGTTGAGGAACACTGAAGCTTTCTTT; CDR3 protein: CSATTGLRNTEAFF
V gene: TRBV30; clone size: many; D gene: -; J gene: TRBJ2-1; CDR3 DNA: TGTGCCTGGAGTGTATCTGGGGTTAGGTTCTTC; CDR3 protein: CAWSVSGVRFF
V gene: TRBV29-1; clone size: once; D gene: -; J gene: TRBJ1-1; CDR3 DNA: TGCAGCGTTGAAAGTGCAGGTTCAATGAACACTGAAGCTTTCTTT; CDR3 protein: CSVESAGSMNTEAFF
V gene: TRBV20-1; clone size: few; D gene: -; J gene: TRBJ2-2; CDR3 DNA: TGCAGTGCTAGAGAGGTCTCGAACACCGGGGAGCTGTTTTTT; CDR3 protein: CSAREVSNTGELFF
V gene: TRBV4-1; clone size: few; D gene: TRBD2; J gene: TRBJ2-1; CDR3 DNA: TGCGCCAGCAGCCGGCCTAGCGGGGGGGTCGATGAGCAGTTCTTC; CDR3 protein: CASSRPSGGVDEQFF
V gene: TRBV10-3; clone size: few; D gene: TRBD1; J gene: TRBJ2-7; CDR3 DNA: TGTGCCATCAGTGGGACAGGCAACTACGAGCAGTACTTC; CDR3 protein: CAISGTGNYEQYF
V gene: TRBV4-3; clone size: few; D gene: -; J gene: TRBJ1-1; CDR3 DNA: TGCGCCAGCAGCCAAGATGGGCAGACTGAAGCTTTCTTT; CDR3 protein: CASSQDGQTEAFF
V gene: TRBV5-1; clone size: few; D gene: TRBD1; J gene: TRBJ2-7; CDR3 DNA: TGCGCCAGCAGCTGGATGGGACAGGGGTTATCCTACGAGCAGTACTTC; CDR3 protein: CASSWMGQGLSYEQYF
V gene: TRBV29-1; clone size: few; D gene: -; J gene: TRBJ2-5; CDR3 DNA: TGCAGCGTTTGGGTTCTCCAAGAGACCCAGTACTTC; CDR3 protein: CSVWVLQETQYF
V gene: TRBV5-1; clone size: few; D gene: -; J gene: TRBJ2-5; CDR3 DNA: TGCGCCAGCAGCGGCGGGACGGACCAAGAGACCCAGTACTTC; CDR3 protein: CASSGGTDQETQYF
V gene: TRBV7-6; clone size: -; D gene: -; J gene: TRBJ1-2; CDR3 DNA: TGTGCCAGCAGCCCCTTCGGGCAGGGGACTAACTATGGCTACACCTTC; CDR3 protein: CASSPFGQGTNYGYTF
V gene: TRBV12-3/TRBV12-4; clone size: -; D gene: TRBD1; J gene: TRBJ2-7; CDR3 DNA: TGTGCCAGCAGGGACGGGACAGGTCTCTACGAGCAGTACTTC; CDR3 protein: CASRDGTGLYEQYF
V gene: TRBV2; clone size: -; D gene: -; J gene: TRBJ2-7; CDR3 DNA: TGTGCCAGCAGTCCCACAGGGTCCCCTCGCGAGCAGTACTTC; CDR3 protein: CASSPTGSPREQYF
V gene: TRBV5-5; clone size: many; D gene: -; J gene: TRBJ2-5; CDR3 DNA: TGTGCCAGCAGCCCTATGGCGGGGACGGCCGGAGAGACCCAGTACTTC; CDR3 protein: CASSPMAGTAGETQYF
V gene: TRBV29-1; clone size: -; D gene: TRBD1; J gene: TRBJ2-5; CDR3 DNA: TGCAGCGTCCTCCCTGGGACAGGGTGGGAGACCCAGTACTTC; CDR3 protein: CSVLPGTGWETQYF
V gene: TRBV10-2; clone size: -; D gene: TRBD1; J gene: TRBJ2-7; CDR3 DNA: TGCGCCAGTTCAGGGCCGGCAGGGGGCGACGAGCAGTACTTC; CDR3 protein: CASSGPAGGDEQYF
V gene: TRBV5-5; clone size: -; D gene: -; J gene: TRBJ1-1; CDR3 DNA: TGTGCCAGCAGCTTGCAGCCGGGAATGGGCATGAACACTGAAGCTTTCTTT; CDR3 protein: CASSLQPGMGMNTEAFF
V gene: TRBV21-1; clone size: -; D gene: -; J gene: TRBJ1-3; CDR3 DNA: TGTGCCAGCAGCAAGGACACTGACTCTGGAAACACCATATATTTT; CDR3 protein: CASSKDTDSGNTIYF
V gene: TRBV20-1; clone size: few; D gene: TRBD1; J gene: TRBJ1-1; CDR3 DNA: TGCAGTGCTAGAACAACAGGGGCCCGGAACACTGAAGCTTTCTTT; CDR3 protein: CSARTTGARNTEAFF
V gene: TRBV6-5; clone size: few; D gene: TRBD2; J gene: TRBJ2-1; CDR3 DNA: TGTGCCAGCAGAAAAGGCGGGAGGGCCCCTGGTGAGCAGTTCTTC; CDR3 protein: CASRKGGRAPGEQFF